The rows below give T cell receptor beta chains drawn from one sample of a study of regulatory T cells in long-lasting Graves disease. TCRdb passed the multiplex PCR reads through MiXCR, listing each CDR3 protein once. The repertoire includes 400,000 to 600,000 distinct CDR3 sequences, 20% to 25% of them detected once, and less than 9% sits in the top ten. This specimen consisted of peripheral blood mononuclear cells (PBMCs), obtained when the disease was refractory, from a patient treated with antithyroid drugs. These receptors originate from a female donor with Graves disease. CDR3s include the opening cysteine and the closing phenylalanine or tryptophan. Fields, in order: D gene, clone size, J gene, V gene, CDR3 DNA, CDR3 protein. The D gene is left open where the match is weak. Rows may omit the clone size; those that give it use once, few, many or a size class.

D gene: NA
clone size: few
J gene: TRBJ1-6
V gene: TRBV12-3/TRBV12-4
CDR3 DNA: TGTGCCAGCAGTCGGAAGTCCTATAATTCACCCCTCCACTTT
CDR3 protein: CASSRKSYNSPLHF

D gene: NA
clone size: NA
J gene: TRBJ2-1
V gene: TRBV19
CDR3 DNA: TGTGCCAGTAGGTACAGGGAAAAGGGGGATGAGCAGTTCTTC
CDR3 protein: CASRYREKGDEQFF

D gene: NA
clone size: many
J gene: TRBJ2-5
V gene: TRBV15
CDR3 DNA: TGTGCCACCAGCAGGGCCGGGCCCCGCACGGAGACCCAGTACTTC
CDR3 protein: CATSRAGPRTETQYF

D gene: NA
clone size: many
J gene: TRBJ1-1
V gene: TRBV11-3
CDR3 DNA: TGTGCCAGCGGATCCGGCCTAGAGAACACTGAAGCTTTCTTT
CDR3 protein: CASGSGLENTEAFF

D gene: NA
clone size: NA
J gene: TRBJ1-1
V gene: TRBV5-1
CDR3 DNA: TGCGCCAGCGGAGAAGGGACGGCGAACACTGAAGCTTTCTTT
CDR3 protein: CASGEGTANTEAFF

D gene: NA
clone size: few
J gene: TRBJ1-4
V gene: TRBV20-1
CDR3 DNA: TGCAGTGCTAGAGAGGGCGGATTAAATGAAAAACTGTTTTTT
CDR3 protein: CSAREGGLNEKLFF

D gene: NA
clone size: NA
J gene: TRBJ1-2
V gene: TRBV7-2
CDR3 DNA: TGTGCCAGCAGCTTAGACCGGACTAACTATGGCTACACCTTC
CDR3 protein: CASSLDRTNYGYTF

D gene: NA
clone size: NA
J gene: TRBJ2-1
V gene: TRBV6-1
CDR3 DNA: TGTGCCAGCAGTGAACGGAGGGGGACTGCCGGCAATGAGCAGTTCTTC
CDR3 protein: CASSERRGTAGNEQFF

D gene: TRBD2
clone size: few
J gene: TRBJ2-7
V gene: TRBV9
CDR3 DNA: TGTGCCAGCAGCGCCCCGGGGGGAATCGAGCAGTACTTC
CDR3 protein: CASSAPGGIEQYF

D gene: NA
clone size: many
J gene: TRBJ1-2
V gene: TRBV20-1
CDR3 DNA: TGCAGTGCTAGAGTAGGGATCAGGGAGGGACCGGATGGCTACACCTTC
CDR3 protein: CSARVGIREGPDGYTF

D gene: NA
clone size: NA
J gene: TRBJ1-5
V gene: TRBV11-3
CDR3 DNA: TGTGCCAGCAGTTTAGGGGACCGCCGTAGCAATCAGCCCCAGCATTTT
CDR3 protein: CASSLGDRRSNQPQHF

D gene: TRBD2
clone size: few
J gene: TRBJ2-5
V gene: TRBV9
CDR3 DNA: TGTGCCAGCAGCGCACCGGGGGGGCCAGAGACCCAGTACTTC
CDR3 protein: CASSAPGGPETQYF

D gene: NA
clone size: NA
J gene: TRBJ2-7
V gene: TRBV6-1
CDR3 DNA: TGTGCCAGCAGCAAGCCTTTGAGACTAGTCTACGAGCAGTACTTC
CDR3 protein: CASSKPLRLVYEQYF